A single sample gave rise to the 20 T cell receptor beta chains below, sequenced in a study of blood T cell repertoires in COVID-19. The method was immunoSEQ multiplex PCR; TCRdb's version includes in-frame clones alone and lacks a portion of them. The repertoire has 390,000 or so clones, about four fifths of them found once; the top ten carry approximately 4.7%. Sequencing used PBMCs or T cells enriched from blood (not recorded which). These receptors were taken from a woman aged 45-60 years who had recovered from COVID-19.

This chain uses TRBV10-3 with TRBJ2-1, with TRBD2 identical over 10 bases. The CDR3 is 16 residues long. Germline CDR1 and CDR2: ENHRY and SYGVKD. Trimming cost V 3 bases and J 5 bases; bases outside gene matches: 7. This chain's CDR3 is CAISDASGGAHNEQFF. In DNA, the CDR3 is TGTGCCATCAGTGATGCTAGCGGGGGCGCACACAATGAGCAGTTCTTC.

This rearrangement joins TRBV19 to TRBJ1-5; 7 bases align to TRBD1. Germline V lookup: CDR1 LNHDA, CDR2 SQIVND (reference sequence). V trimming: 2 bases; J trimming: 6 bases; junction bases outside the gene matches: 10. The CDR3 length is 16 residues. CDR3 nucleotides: TGTGCCAGTAGTATACAGGCAGGGGGTATGGTTCAGCCCCAGCATTTT. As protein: CASSIQAGGMVQPQHF.

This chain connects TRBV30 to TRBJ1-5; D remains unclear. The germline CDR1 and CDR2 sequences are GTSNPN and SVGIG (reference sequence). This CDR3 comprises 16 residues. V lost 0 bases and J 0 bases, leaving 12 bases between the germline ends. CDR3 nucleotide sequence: TGTGCCTGGAGTGTACTCGAACCGCATAGCAATCAGCCCCAGCATTTT. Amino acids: CAWSVLEPHSNQPQHF.

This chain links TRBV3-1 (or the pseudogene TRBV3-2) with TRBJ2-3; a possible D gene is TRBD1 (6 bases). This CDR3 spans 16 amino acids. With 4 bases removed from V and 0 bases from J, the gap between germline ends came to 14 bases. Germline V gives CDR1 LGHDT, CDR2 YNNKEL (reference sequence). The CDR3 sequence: CASSPQGSTSTDTQYF. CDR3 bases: TGTGCCAGCAGCCCGCAGGGGTCTACTAGCACAGATACGCAGTATTTT.

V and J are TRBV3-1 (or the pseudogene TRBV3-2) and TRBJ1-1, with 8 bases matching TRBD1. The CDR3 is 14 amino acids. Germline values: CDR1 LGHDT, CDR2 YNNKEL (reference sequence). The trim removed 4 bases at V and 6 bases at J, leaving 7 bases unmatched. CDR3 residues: CASSPRDRTPEAFF. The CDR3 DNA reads TGTGCCAGCAGCCCCCGGGACAGGACTCCTGAAGCTTTCTTT.

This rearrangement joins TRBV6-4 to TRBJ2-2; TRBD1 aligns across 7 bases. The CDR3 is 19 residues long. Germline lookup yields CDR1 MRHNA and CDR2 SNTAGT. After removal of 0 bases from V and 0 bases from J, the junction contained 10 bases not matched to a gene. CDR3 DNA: TGTGCCAGCAGTGACTCTTTGAGGAGACAGGGTCCGAACACCGGGGAGCTGTTTTTT. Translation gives CASSDSLRRQGPNTGELFF.

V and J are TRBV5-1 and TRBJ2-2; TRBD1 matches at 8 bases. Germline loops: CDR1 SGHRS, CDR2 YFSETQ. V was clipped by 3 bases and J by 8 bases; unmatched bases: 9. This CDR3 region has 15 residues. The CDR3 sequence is CASSSGTGTMGELFF. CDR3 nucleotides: TGCGCCAGCAGCTCTGGGACAGGCACGATGGGGGAGCTGTTTTTT. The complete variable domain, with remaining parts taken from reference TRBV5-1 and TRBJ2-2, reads KAGVTQTPRYLIKTRGQQVTLSCSPISGHRSVSWYQQTPGQGLQFLFEYFSETQRNKGNFPGRFSGRQFSNSRSEMNVSTLELGDSALYLCASSSGTGTMGELFFGEGSRLTVL.

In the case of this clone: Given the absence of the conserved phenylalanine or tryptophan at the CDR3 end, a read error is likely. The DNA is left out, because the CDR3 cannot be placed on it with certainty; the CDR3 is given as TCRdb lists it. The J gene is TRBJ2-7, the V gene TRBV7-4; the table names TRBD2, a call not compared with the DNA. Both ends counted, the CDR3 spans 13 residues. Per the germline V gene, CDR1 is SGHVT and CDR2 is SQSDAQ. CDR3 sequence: CASSHDSPGTSVI.

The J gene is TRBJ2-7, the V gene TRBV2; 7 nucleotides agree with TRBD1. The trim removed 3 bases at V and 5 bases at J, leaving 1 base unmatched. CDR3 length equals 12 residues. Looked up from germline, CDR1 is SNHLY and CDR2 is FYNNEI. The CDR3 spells CASSDDRDEQYF. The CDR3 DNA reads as TGTGCCAGCAGTGATGACAGGGACGAGCAGTACTTC.

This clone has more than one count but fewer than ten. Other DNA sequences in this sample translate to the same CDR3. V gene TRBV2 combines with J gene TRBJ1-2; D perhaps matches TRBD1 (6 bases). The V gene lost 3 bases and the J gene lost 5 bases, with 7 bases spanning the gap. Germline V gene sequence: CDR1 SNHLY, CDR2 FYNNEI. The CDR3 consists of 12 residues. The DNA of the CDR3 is TGTGCCAGCAGTGAGGACAGTTATGGCTACACCTTC. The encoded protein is CASSEDSYGYTF.

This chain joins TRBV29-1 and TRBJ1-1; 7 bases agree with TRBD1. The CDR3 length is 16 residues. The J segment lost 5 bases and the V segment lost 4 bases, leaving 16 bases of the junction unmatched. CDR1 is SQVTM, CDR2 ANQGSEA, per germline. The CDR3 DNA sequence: TGCAGCGTTGGGATTAGGACAGGACGACTCGGGACTGAAGCTTTCTTT. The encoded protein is CSVGIRTGRLGTEAFF.

The CDR3 region is CASTSPGTYNSPLHF. CDR3 nucleotide sequence: TGTGCCAGCACCTCGCCGGGGACCTATAATTCACCCCTCCACTTT. The gene calls are TRBV28 and TRBJ1-6; D gene uncertain. The germline CDR1 and CDR2 sequences are MDHEN and SYDVKM. V gave up 7 bases and J gave up 2 bases, with 12 bases separating them. The CDR3 covers 15 residues.

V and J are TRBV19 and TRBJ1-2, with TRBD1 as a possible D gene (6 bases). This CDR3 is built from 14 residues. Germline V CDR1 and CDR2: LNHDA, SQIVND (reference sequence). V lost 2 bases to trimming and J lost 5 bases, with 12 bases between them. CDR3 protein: CASSISGTPYGYTF. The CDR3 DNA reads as TGTGCCAGTAGTATATCTGGGACACCTTATGGCTACACCTTC.

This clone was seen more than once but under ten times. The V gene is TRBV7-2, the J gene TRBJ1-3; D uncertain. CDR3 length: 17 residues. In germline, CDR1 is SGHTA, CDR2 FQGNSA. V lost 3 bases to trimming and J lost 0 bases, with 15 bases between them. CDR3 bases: TGTGCCAGCAGCTTTCAAGCCAGGTTCTCCTCTGGAAACACCATATATTTT. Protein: CASSFQARFSSGNTIYF.

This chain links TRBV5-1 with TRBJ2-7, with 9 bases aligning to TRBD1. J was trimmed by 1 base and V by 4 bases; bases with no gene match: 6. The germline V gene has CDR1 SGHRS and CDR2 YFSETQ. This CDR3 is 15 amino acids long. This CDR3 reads CASSEGTGRSYEQYF. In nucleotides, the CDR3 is TGCGCCAGCAGCGAGGGGACAGGGAGGTCCTACGAGCAGTACTTC.

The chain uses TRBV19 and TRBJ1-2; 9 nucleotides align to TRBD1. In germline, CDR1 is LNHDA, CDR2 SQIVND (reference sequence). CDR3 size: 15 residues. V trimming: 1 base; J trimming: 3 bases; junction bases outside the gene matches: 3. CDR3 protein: CASSIGGTGYYGYTF. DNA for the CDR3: TGTGCCAGTAGTATAGGCGGGACAGGGTACTATGGCTACACCTTC.

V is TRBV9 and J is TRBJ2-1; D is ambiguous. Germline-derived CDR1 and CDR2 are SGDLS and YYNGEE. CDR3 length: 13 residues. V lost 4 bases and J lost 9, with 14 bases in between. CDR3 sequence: CASSTQVVGEQFF. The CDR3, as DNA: TGTGCCAGCAGCACTCAGGTAGTTGGTGAGCAGTTCTTC.

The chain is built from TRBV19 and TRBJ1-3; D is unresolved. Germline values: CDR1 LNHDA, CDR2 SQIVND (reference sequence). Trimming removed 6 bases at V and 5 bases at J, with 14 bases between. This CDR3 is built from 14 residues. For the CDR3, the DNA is TGTGCCAGTAGCAAAGATTTCTGGCGAAACACCATATATTTT. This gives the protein CASSKDFWRNTIYF.

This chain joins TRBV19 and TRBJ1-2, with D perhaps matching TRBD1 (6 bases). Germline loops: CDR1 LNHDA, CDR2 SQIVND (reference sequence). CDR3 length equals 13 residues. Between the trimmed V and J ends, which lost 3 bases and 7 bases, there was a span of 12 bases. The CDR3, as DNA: TGTGCCAGTAGTATCGGTGGGGGCGCTGGCTACACCTTC. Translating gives CASSIGGGAGYTF.

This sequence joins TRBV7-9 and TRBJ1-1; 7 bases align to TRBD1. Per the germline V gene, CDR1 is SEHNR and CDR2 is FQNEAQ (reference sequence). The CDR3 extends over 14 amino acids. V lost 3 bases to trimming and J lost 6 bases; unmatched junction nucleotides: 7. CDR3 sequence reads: CASSFASGGAEAFF. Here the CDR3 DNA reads TGTGCCAGCAGCTTTGCTTCAGGGGGAGCTGAAGCTTTCTTT.